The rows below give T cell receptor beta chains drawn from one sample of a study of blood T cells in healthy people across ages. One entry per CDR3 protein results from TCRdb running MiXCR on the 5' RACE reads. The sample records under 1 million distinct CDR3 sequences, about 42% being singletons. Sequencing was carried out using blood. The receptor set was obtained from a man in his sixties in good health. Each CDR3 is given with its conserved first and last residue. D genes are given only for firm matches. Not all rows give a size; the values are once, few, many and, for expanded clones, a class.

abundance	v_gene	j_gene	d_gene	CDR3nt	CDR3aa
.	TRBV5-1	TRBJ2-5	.	TGCGCCAGCAGCTTGAAGGGTACCCAAGAGACCCAGTACTTC	CASSLKGTQETQYF
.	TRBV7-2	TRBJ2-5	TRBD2	TGTGCCAGCAGCCCGCGGACTAGCGGGGGTCGGCTGGTGACCCAGTACTTC	CASSPRTSGGRLVTQYF
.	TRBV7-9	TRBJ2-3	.	TGTGCCAGCATCCCTGACGGGGTAGATACGCAGTATTTT	CASIPDGVDTQYF
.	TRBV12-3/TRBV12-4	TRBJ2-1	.	TGTGCCAGCAGTAACACAGGAAGCTCCTACAATGAGCAGTTCTTC	CASSNTGSSYNEQFF
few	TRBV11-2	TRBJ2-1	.	TGTGCCAGCAGCTTGATACCGGGGCGGAATGAGCAGTTCTTC	CASSLIPGRNEQFF
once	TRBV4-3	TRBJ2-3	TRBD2	TGCGCCAGCAGCCAAGAAGGAACCCCGGGACTAGCGGGGGTCGGGCAGTATTTT	CASSQEGTPGLAGVGQYF
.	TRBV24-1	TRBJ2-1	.	TGTGTCACCAGTCCCGGGGGAGTATACAATGAGCAGTTCTTC	CVTSPGGVYNEQFF
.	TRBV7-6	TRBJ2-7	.	TGTGCCAGCAGCTTGTTTCCGCCTCCCCCCACCTACGAGCAGTACTTC	CASSLFPPPPTYEQYF
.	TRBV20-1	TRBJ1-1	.	TGCAGTGCCTCGATTGGACAGAGCCTCAACACTGAAGCTTTCTTT	CSASIGQSLNTEAFF
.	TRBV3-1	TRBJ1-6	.	TGTGCCAGCAGCCAGGCCTATAATTCACCCCTCCACTTT	CASSQAYNSPLHF
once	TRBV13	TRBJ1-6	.	TGTGCCAGCAGCTCATCAGGTAGTTCACCCCCCCACTTT	CASSSSGSSPPHF
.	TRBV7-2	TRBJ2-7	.	TGTGCCAGCAGCTTAGGAGGTGCGGCATGGGAGCAGTACTTC	CASSLGGAAWEQYF
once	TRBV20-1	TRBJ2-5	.	TGCAGTGCCCCCCCAGGGAGGACCCCTGGTGGGACCCAGTACTTC	CSAPPGRTPGGTQYF
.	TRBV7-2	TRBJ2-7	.	TGTGCCTGCAGCTCGACACCGGGTTATCATTACGAGCAGTACTTC	CACSSTPGYHYEQYF
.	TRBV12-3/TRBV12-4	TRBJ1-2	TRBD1	TGTGCCAGCAGTCCGACAGGGAGGAACTATGGCTACACCTTC	CASSPTGRNYGYTF
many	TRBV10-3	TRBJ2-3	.	TGTGCCATCAGTGAGTCGCTTGGGCGGAGCACAGATACGCAGTATTTT	CAISESLGRSTDTQYF
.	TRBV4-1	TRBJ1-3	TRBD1	TGCGCCAGCACCCGACAGGGCCTCTCTGGAAACACCATATATTTT	CASTRQGLSGNTIYF
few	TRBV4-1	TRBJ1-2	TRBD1	TGCGCCAGCAGCCAAACCGGGACAGCAACTAACTATGGCTACACCTTC	CASSQTGTATNYGYTF
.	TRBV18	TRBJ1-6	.	TGTGCCAGCTCAGCCAACAGGGATCGAAATTCACCCCTCCACTTT	CASSANRDRNSPLHF
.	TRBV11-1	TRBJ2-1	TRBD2	TGTGCCAGCAGCCCCAAACCGGGACTAGCGGTCTACAATGGGCAGTTCTTC	CASSPKPGLAVYNGQFF
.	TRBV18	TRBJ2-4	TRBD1	TGTGCCAGCTCACCGCGGGACAGGGATGACATTCAGTACTTC	CASSPRDRDDIQYF
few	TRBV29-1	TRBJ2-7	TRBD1	TGCAGCGTCCTACTCGGACAGGGGGGTATTTCGCGGGGATACGAGCAGTACTTC	CSVLLGQGGISRGYEQYF
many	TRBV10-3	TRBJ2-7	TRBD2	TGTGCCATCAGTGCCGCTTCACCGGGACTAGCGAACCACGAGCAGTACTTC	CAISAASPGLANHEQYF
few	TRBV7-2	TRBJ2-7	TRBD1	TGTGCCAGCAGCTCTTTGGACAGGGGTTACGAGCAGTACTTC	CASSSLDRGYEQYF
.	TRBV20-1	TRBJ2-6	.	TGCAGTACTAATCATGTCTCTGGGGCCAACGTCCTGACTTTC	CSTNHVSGANVLTF
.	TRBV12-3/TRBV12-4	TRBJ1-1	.	TGTGCCAGCAAAACCTCAGAGGACACTGAAGCTTTCTTT	CASKTSEDTEAFF
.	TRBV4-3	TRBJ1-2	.	TGCGCCAGCAGCACTGGAGCTACCTATGGAGACTACACCTTC	CASSTGATYGDYTF
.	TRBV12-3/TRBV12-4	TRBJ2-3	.	TGTGCCAGCTCAGGGGAGTTTAGCAGAGGGCTTCCAGATACGCAGTATTTT	CASSGEFSRGLPDTQYF
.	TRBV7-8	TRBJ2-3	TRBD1	TGTGCCAGCAGCTCGTGGACAGGGGGGAACACAGATACGCAGTATTTT	CASSSWTGGNTDTQYF
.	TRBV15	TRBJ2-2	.	TGTGCCACCAGCGCCCGACTCGGCGAGCTGTTTTTT	CATSARLGELFF
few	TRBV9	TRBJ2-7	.	TGTGCCAGCACCGTACATGCCTCTAGTCCTCTAGGCGAGCAGTACTTC	CASTVHASSPLGEQYF
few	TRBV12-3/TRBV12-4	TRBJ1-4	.	TGTGCCAGCAGCTTCGTTGCAACTAATGAAAAACTGTTTTTT	CASSFVATNEKLFF
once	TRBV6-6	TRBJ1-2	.	TGTGCCAGCAGTGGGCCTGAGGGGGTCGGCTACACCTTC	CASSGPEGVGYTF
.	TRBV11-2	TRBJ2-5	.	TGTGCCAGCAGCCATCATAGAGACTGTACCCAGTACTTC	CASSHHRDCTQYF
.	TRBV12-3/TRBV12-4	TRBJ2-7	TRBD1	TGTGCCAGCAGCCTCAGGACAGGGGAGAACGAGCAGTACTTC	CASSLRTGENEQYF
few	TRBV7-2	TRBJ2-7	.	TGTGCCAGCAGCTTAGGACACGAGACCTACGAGCAGTACTTC	CASSLGHETYEQYF
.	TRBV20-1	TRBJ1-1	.	TGCAGTGCTAGTCGGCCTGAAGCTTTCTTT	CSASRPEAFF
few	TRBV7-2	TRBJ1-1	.	TGTGCCAGCAGCTTAATTTTATCAGCTGAAGCTTTCTTT	CASSLILSAEAFF
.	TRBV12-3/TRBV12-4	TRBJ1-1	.	TGTGCCAGCAGTTTCGATGGGGGAACTGAAGCTTTCTTT	CASSFDGGTEAFF
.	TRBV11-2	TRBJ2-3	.	TGTGCCAGCAGCTACTATTTTACAGATACGCAGTATTTT	CASSYYFTDTQYF
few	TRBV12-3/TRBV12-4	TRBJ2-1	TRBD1	TGTGCCAGCAGCCACAGACAGGGTGGTATGGATGAGCAGTTCTTC	CASSHRQGGMDEQFF
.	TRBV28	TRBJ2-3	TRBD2	TGTGCCAGCAGTTTACCACCGGGAGTAGCGGGGGCCACAGATACGCAGTATTTT	CASSLPPGVAGATDTQYF
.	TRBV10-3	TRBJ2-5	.	TGTGCCATCAGCACAACGAGGGGTACTGAGACCCAGTACTTC	CAISTTRGTETQYF
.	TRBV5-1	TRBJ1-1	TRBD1	TGCGCCAGCAACACAGGGGACCACACTGAAGCTTTCTTT	CASNTGDHTEAFF
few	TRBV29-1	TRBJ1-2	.	TGCAGCGTTTCCAAGAGCAACTATGGCTACACCTTC	CSVSKSNYGYTF